The 15 T cell receptor beta chains in this list originate from one sample, sequenced in a study of blood T cells in healthy people across ages. Using a J-beta primer mix together with a sample-barcoded 5' primer, a second PCR was run for 7 to 11 cycles. TCRdb independently ran MiXCR on the 5' RACE reads; one entry per CDR3 protein. The profile shows over a million distinct CDR3 sequences, around 59% of them singletons. Input material: blood. These receptors originate from a man aged 18 to 30 in good health.

The V gene is TRBV6-2 or TRBV6-3, the J gene TRBJ2-4; 8 bases match TRBD1. Germline-derived CDR1 and CDR2 are MNHEY and SVGEGT. CDR3 length equals 14 residues. V was pared by 6 bases and J by 8 bases, with 9 bases of the junction left unmatched. This chain's CDR3 is CASSDRGVGDIQYF. The CDR3 DNA sequence: TGTGCCAGCAGCGACAGGGGTGTTGGTGACATTCAGTACTTC.

V gene TRBV7-9 combines with J gene TRBJ2-7; D is perhaps TRBD1 (6 bases). Germline lookup yields CDR1 SEHNR and CDR2 FQNEAQ (reference sequence). The CDR3 extends over 15 amino acids. The V end was cut by 5 bases, the J end by 5 bases, with 19 bases between. The CDR3 region has the DNA TGTGCCAGCAGCCCTACCCAGGGGCCCTCGCACGAGCAGTACTTC. Protein product: CASSPTQGPSHEQYF.

The genes are TRBV6-6 and TRBJ1-5; D uncertain. CDR3 size: 16 residues. V dropped 6 bases and J dropped 2 bases, with 17 bases sitting between them. The germline V gene encodes CDR1 MNHNY and CDR2 SVGAGI (reference sequence). Here the CDR3 DNA reads TGTGCCAGCAGCCCTCCCCCCTACGGGGGCAATCAGCCCCAGCATTTT. Amino acids: CASSPPPYGGNQPQHF.

This clonotype occurred a few times. V gene TRBV15 combines with J gene TRBJ2-1; no reliable D call. CDR1 LNHNV and CDR2 YYDKDF come from the germline V gene (reference sequence). This CDR3 is built from 12 residues. V lost 0 bases to trimming and J lost 9 bases, with 6 bases between them. The DNA of the CDR3 is TGTGCCACCAGCAGAGATTGGTTTGAGCAGTTCTTC. This encodes CATSRDWFEQFF.

This clonotype was counted a few times. The V gene is TRBV20-1, the J gene TRBJ1-2; TRBD1 agrees at 10 bases. CDR1 is DFQATT and CDR2 is SNEGSKA in the germline V gene (reference sequence). The CDR3 is 17 residues long. V lost 0 bases, J lost 1 base, and 8 bases stayed unmatched. CDR3 region: CSARDPWTGGNNYGYTF. CDR3 in DNA: TGCAGTGCTAGAGATCCCTGGACAGGGGGAAATAACTATGGCTACACCTTC.

The chain recombines TRBV20-1 with TRBJ2-3, with 7 positions matching TRBD2. Unmatched junction bases numbered 11, after V lost 0 bases and J lost 5 bases. CDR1 and CDR2 from the germline V gene are DFQATT and SNEGSKA (reference sequence). The CDR3 loop spans 16 amino acids. The CDR3 is CSARDDEGLSKDTQYF. The DNA of the CDR3 is TGCAGTGCTAGAGATGACGAGGGACTAAGTAAAGATACGCAGTATTTT.

The chain links TRBV27 to TRBJ2-7; 10 bases fit TRBD1. Near its end, the DNA agrees better with TRBJ2-4, so the J call may be wrong. This CDR3 is 15 amino acids long. The germline V gene has CDR1 MNHEY and CDR2 SMNVEV (reference sequence). The CDR3 is CASRTGGAVKNIQYF. The CDR3 nucleotides are TGTGCCAGCAGGACAGGGGGCGCGGTCAAAAACATTCAGTACTTC.

This clonotype was detected a few times. CDR3 loop: CASSPGVRALHF. Here the CDR3 DNA reads TGTGCCAGCAGTCCAGGGGTCAGGGCCCTCCACTTT. This chain links TRBV7-2 with TRBJ1-6; tentatively, D is TRBD1 (6 bases). V lost 6 bases to trimming and J lost 14 bases, with 14 bases between them. Germline assignment: CDR1 SGHTA and CDR2 FQGNSA. CDR3 length: 12 residues. Variable domain in full (rest from reference TRBV7-2 and TRBJ1-6): GAGVSQSPSNKVTEKGKDVELRCDPISGHTALYWYRQSLGQGLEFLIYFQGNSAPDKSGLPSDRFSAERTGGSVSTLTIQRTQQEDSAVYLCASSPGVRALHFGNGTRLTVT.

The chain is built from TRBV21-1 and TRBJ2-4; the table's D call, TRBD1, was not checked against the DNA. TRBV21-1 is termed a pseudogene. This CDR3 comprises 16 residues. CDR3 sequence (DNA): TGTGCCAGCACCAAAGGGGGGGCCAAAGCCAAAAACATTCAGTACTTC. It translates to CASTKGGAKAKNIQYF.

The chain recombines TRBV15 with TRBJ2-5; D gene ambiguous. This CDR3 contains 14 residues. Looked up from germline, CDR1 is LNHNV and CDR2 is YYDKDF (reference sequence). The V gene lost 0 bases and the J gene lost 7 bases, with 12 bases spanning the gap. The CDR3 reads CATSREPQLGTQYF. The CDR3 DNA reads TGTGCCACCAGCAGAGAACCTCAACTTGGGACCCAGTACTTC.

In this sample, this clonotype turned up a few times. This sequence joins TRBV4-2 and TRBJ1-4; D gene ambiguous. V was cut by 2 bases and J by 5 bases, with 9 bases left in between. CDR3 length equals 14 residues. Per the germline V gene, CDR1 is LGHNA and CDR2 is YNFKEQ. The chain's CDR3 is CASSQPGGNEKLFF. The CDR3 DNA follows: TGTGCCAGCAGCCAACCTGGCGGGAATGAAAAACTGTTTTTT.

CDR3 amino acids: CSAARVEQFF. The CDR3 region has the DNA TGCAGTGCAGCAAGGGTTGAGCAGTTCTTC. This chain links TRBV20-1 with TRBJ2-1, with unresolved D. Per germline, CDR1 DFQATT and CDR2 SNEGSKA (reference sequence). This CDR3 spans 10 amino acids. V dropped 6 bases and J dropped 9 bases, with 9 bases sitting between them.

The rearrangement joins TRBV11-2 to TRBJ2-3; D ambiguous. Trimming pared 2 bases from V and 2 bases from J, leaving 14 bases between. Germline lookup yields CDR1 SGHAT and CDR2 FQNNGV. The CDR3 loop spans 16 amino acids. The CDR3: CASSLRRPSPTDTQYF. Written as DNA, the CDR3 is TGTGCCAGCAGCTTACGGCGTCCCAGCCCCACAGATACGCAGTATTTT.

The chain is built from TRBV4-1 and TRBJ2-7, with 8 bases aligning to TRBD1. The CDR3 consists of 15 residues. CDR1 is MGHRA, CDR2 YSYEKL, per germline. V shed 1 base and J 3 bases; nucleotides not matched to a gene: 5. The CDR3 bases are TGCGCCAGCAGCCAAGTCAGCAGGGGGCTCTACGAGCAGTACTTC. Amino acids: CASSQVSRGLYEQYF.

The rearrangement links TRBV4-3 to TRBJ1-2, with D perhaps matching TRBD1 (5 bases). The CDR3 spans 15 residues. Per the germline V gene, CDR1 is LGHNA and CDR2 is YSLEER. The V and J ends lost 4 bases and 4 bases respectively, with 16 bases between them. CDR3 sequence (DNA): TGCGCCAGCAGCCCTGGGTCGGCCGGGGGCTATGGCTACACCTTC. It translates to CASSPGSAGGYGYTF.